These T cell receptor beta chains were read from a single sample in a study of blood T cell repertoires in COVID-19. Generated by immunoSEQ multiplex PCR, the TCRdb table keeps only in-frame clones and is missing some. Among some 68,000 clones listed, about 88% were seen once. Input material: peripheral blood. These receptors were taken from a man aged 45-65 years with active COVID-19. CDR3s include the opening cysteine and the closing phenylalanine or tryptophan. The D gene is left open where the match is weak. Clone size is shown for a subset of rows, as once, few, many or a class of expanded clone.

abundance,j_gene,v_gene,d_gene,CDR3aa,CDR3nt
NA,TRBJ2-7,TRBV5-1,TRBD1,CASSRNRGGDEQYF,TGCGCCAGCAGCAGGAACAGGGGCGGTGACGAGCAGTACTTC
NA,TRBJ2-1,TRBV20-1,TRBD2,CSALRGNEQFF,TGCAGTGCGCTGCGGGGGAATGAGCAGTTCTTC
NA,TRBJ1-4,TRBV2,NA,CASSEKTGANEKLFF,TGTGCCAGCAGTGAGAAGACAGGTGCTAATGAAAAACTGTTTTTT
NA,TRBJ2-6,TRBV4-1,TRBD2,CASSQELAGGNNVLTF,TGCGCCAGCAGCCAAGAACTCGCGGGGGGTAACAACGTCCTGACTTTC
NA,TRBJ2-1,TRBV14,NA,CASSQDRGAGEQFF,TGTGCCAGCAGCCAAGATCGGGGGGCCGGAGAGCAGTTCTTC
few,TRBJ2-2,TRBV6-1,NA,CASSDTGPTGELFF,TGTGCCAGCAGTGACACGGGTCCCACCGGGGAGCTGTTTTTT
NA,TRBJ2-5,TRBV4-2,TRBD2,CASSQDGLGQETQYF,TGTGCCAGCAGCCAAGACGGACTAGGCCAAGAGACCCAGTACTTC
NA,TRBJ2-5,TRBV5-1,NA,CATREGAGETQYF,TGCGCCACCAGGGAGGGGGCAGGAGAGACCCAGTACTTC
NA,TRBJ2-7,TRBV5-1,TRBD1,CASSSDSGTGGYEQYF,TGCGCCAGCAGCTCCGACTCCGGGACAGGGGGATACGAGCAGTACTTC
NA,TRBJ2-3,TRBV19,NA,CASSKLAIGTDTQYF,TGTGCCAGTAGTAAACTAGCTATTGGCACAGATACGCAGTATTTT
NA,TRBJ2-1,TRBV7-2,NA,CASSFRGNEQFF,TGTGCCAGCAGCTTTAGGGGGAATGAGCAGTTCTTC
NA,TRBJ2-1,TRBV5-1,NA,CASSYMESSYNEQFF,TGCGCCAGCAGCTATATGGAGAGCTCCTACAATGAGCAGTTCTTC
NA,TRBJ1-2,TRBV11-2,TRBD1,CASRRTGEKGYTF,TGTGCCAGCAGGAGGACAGGAGAGAAGGGCTACACCTTC
once,TRBJ2-5,TRBV6-5,TRBD1,CASRNRGIETQYF,TGTGCCAGCAGAAACAGGGGCATAGAGACCCAGTACTTC
NA,TRBJ2-1,TRBV7-7,TRBD2,CASSSGLAGVMNEQFF,TGTGCCAGCAGCTCGGGACTAGCGGGGGTCATGAATGAGCAGTTCTTC
NA,TRBJ1-1,TRBV27,TRBD1,CASSLGTGKEWAEAFF,TGTGCCAGCAGTTTAGGGACAGGGAAAGAGTGGGCTGAAGCTTTCTTT
NA,TRBJ2-5,TRBV5-5,NA,CASSAIAALSETQYF,TGTGCCAGCAGCGCGATAGCGGCGCTCTCGGAGACCCAGTACTTC
NA,TRBJ2-2,TRBV29-1,TRBD1,CSVVWGQLNTGELFF,TGCAGCGTTGTATGGGGACAGCTTAACACCGGGGAGCTGTTTTTT
NA,TRBJ2-3,TRBV6-2/TRBV6-3,NA,CASSYSPGVLRDTQYF,TGTGCCAGCAGTTACTCTCCGGGGGTCCTTCGGGATACGCAGTATTTT
NA,TRBJ2-2,TRBV9,NA,CASSYSPLTGELFF,TGTGCCAGCAGCTATTCTCCCCTTACCGGGGAGCTGTTTTTT
NA,TRBJ2-1,TRBV7-2,NA,CASSLGGHNEQFF,TGTGCCAGCAGCTTAGGGGGGCACAATGAGCAGTTCTTC
once,TRBJ2-3,TRBV12-3/TRBV12-4,TRBD1,CASSKGQAVKYF,TGTGCCAGCAGCAAGGGACAGGCTGTAAAGTATTTT
NA,TRBJ2-6,TRBV7-6,NA,CASRPMRVGANVLTF,TGTGCCAGCAGACCGATGAGGGTTGGGGCCAACGTCCTGACTTTC
NA,TRBJ2-1,TRBV13,NA,CASSSVYEQFF,TGTGCCAGCAGCTCAGTATATGAGCAGTTCTTC
once,TRBJ2-2,TRBV25-1,NA,CASSAPGAITGELFF,TGTGCCAGCAGTGCGCCAGGGGCCATCACCGGGGAGCTGTTTTTT
NA,TRBJ2-5,TRBV5-1,NA,CASTESGGKETQYF,TGCGCCAGCACGGAGTCTGGGGGCAAGGAGACCCAGTACTTC
NA,TRBJ2-7,TRBV7-2,NA,CASSYEIDWSYEQYF,TGTGCCAGCAGCTATGAAATCGACTGGTCCTACGAGCAGTACTTC
NA,TRBJ1-3,TRBV11-2,TRBD1,CASSLEGTAGNTIYF,TGTGCCAGCAGCTTAGAAGGGACAGCTGGAAACACCATATATTTT
once,TRBJ2-5,TRBV7-2,TRBD2,CASSLRLAETQYF,TGTGCCAGCAGCTTAAGACTAGCAGAGACCCAGTACTTC
NA,TRBJ2-1,TRBV4-3,TRBD2,CASSLTSVTSSYNEQFF,TGCGCCAGCAGCCTGACTAGCGTGACGAGCTCCTACAATGAGCAGTTCTTC